This TCR beta chain was captured by sequencing in a study of identical twins. Overall study results and limits: Compared with models, monozygotic twins showed more out-of-frame TCR alpha sharing. Invariant MAIT and iNKT cells could partly confound zero-insertion analyses.

A universal primer site was incorporated via template switching, and the cDNA contained unique molecular identifiers. TCRdb re-called the 5' RACE reads through MiXCR, storing one row per CDR3 protein. The profile shows roughly 630,000 distinct CDR3 sequences, roughly 7.1% of them singletons. A single count supports this clonotype. Its target is unknown. These data were also reused for a study on yellow fever vaccine responses in identical twins.

The specimen sequenced was PBMCs. This TCR was sampled from a woman aged 18-30 years in good health.

The CDR3 spells CASSIWGSDTQYF. The CDR3 region has the DNA TGTGCCAGTAGTATCTGGGGATCAGATACGCAGTATTTT. The J gene is TRBJ2-3, the V gene TRBV19; D remains unclear. Germline values: CDR1 LNHDA, CDR2 SQIVND (reference sequence). Between the trimmed V and J ends, which lost 3 bases and 4 bases, there was a span of 8 bases. The length of the CDR3 is 13 residues.